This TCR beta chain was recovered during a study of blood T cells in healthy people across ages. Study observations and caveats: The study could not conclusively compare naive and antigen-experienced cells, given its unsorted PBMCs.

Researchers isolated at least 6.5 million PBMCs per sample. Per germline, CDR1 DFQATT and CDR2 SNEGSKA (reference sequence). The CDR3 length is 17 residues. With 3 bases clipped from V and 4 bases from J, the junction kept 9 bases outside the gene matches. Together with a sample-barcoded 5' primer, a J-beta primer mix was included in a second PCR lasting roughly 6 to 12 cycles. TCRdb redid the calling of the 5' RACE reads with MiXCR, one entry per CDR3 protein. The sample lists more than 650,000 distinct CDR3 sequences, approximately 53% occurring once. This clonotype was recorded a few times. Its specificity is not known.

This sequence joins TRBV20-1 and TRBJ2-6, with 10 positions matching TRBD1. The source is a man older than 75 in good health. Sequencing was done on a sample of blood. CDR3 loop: CSARKDRGGSGANVLTF. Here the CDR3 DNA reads TGCAGTGCTAGGAAGGACAGGGGGGGCTCGGGGGCCAACGTCCTGACTTTC.